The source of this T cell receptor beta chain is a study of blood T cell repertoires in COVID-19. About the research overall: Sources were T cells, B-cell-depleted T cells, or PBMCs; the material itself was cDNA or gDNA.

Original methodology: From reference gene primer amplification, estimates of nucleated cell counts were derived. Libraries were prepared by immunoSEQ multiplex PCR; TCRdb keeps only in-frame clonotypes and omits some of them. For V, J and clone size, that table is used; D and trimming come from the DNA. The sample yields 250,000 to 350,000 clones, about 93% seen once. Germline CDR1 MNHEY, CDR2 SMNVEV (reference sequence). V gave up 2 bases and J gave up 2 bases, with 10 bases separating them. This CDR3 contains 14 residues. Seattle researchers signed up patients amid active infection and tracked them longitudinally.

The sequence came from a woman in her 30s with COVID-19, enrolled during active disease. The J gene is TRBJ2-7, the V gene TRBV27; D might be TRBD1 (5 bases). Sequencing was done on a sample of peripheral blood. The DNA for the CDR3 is TGTGCCAGCAGTTTAGGGGCAGAGGCCTACGAGCAGTACTTC. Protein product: CASSLGAEAYEQYF.